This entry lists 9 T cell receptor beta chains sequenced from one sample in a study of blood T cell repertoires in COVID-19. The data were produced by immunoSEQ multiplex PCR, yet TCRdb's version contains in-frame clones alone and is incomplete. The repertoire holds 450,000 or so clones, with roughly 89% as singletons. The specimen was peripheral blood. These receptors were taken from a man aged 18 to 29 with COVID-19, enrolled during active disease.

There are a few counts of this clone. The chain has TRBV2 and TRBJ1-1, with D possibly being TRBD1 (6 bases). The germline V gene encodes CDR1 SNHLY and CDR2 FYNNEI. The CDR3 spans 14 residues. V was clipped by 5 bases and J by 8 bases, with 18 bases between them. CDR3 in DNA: TGTGCCAGCAGTCCGAGGCCGGTACAGGGAGAAGCTTTCTTT. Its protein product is CASSPRPVQGEAFF.

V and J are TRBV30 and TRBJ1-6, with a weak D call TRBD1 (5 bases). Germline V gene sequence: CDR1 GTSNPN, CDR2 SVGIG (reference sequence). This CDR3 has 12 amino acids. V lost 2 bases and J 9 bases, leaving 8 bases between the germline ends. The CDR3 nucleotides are TGTGCCTGGAGTACCGACAGTTCACCCCTCCACTTT. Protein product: CAWSTDSSPLHF.

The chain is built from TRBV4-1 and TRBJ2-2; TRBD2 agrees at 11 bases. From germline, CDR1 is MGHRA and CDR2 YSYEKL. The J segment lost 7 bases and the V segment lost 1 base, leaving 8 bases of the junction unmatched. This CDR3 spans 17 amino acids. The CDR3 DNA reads TGCGCCAGCAGCCAAGGGGTAGCGGGAGGGCCGGACGGGGAGCTGTTTTTT. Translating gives CASSQGVAGGPDGELFF.

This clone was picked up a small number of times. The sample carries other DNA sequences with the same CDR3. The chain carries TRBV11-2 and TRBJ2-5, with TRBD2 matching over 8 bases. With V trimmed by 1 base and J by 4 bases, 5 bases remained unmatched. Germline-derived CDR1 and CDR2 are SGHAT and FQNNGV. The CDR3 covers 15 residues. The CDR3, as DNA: TGTGCCAGCAGCTTAGCGGGGGGGCCGGGAGAGACCCAGTACTTC. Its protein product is CASSLAGGPGETQYF.

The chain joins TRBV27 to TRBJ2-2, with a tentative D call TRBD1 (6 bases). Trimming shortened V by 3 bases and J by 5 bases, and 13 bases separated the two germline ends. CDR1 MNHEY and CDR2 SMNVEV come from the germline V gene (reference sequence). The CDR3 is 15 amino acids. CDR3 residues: CASSFVQGRTGELFF. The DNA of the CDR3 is TGTGCCAGCAGTTTTGTTCAGGGGCGAACCGGGGAGCTGTTTTTT.

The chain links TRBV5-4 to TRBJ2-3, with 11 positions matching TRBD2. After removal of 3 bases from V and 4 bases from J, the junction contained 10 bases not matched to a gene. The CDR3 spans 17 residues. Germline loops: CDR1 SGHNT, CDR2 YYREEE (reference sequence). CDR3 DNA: TGTGCCAGCAGCTCGCCTCTACCGGGACTAGCGGCAGATACGCAGTATTTT. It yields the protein CASSSPLPGLAADTQYF.

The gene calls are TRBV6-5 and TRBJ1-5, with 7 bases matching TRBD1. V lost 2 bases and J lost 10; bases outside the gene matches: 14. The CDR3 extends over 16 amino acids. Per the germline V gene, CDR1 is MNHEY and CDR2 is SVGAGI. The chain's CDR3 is CASSYTGTAPKNPQHF. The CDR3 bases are TGTGCCAGCAGTTACACCGGGACAGCCCCTAAGAATCCCCAGCATTTT.

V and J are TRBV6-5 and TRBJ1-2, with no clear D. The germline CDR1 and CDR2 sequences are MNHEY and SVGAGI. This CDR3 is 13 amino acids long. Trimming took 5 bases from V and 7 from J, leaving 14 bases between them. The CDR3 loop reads CASSPQFQFGYTF. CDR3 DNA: TGTGCCAGCAGTCCACAGTTTCAGTTTGGCTACACCTTC.

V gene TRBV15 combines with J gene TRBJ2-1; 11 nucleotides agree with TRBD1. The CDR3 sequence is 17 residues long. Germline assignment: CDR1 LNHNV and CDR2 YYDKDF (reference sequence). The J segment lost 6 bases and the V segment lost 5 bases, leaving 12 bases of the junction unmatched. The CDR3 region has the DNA TGTGCCACCAGCTCTGGACAGGGGGCCCTACTCCTCAATGAGCAGTTCTTC. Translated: CATSSGQGALLLNEQFF.